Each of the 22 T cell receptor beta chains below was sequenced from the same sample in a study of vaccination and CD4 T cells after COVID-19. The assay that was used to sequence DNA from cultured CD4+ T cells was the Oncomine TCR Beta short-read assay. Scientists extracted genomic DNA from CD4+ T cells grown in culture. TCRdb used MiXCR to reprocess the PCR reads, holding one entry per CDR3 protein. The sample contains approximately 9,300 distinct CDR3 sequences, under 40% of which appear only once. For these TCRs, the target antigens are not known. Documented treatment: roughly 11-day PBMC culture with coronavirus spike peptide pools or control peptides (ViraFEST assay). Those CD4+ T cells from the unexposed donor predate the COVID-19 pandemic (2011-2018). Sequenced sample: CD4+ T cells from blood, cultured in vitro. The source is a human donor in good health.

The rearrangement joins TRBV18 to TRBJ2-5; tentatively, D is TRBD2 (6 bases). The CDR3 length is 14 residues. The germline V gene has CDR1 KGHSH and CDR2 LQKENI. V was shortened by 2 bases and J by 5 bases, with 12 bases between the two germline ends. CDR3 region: CASSPKAGGETQYF. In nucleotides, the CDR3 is TGTGCCAGCTCACCAAAAGCGGGCGGGGAGACCCAGTACTTC.

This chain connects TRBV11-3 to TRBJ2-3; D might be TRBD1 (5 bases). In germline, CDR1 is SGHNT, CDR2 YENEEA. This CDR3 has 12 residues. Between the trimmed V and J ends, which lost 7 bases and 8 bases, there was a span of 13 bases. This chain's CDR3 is CASKGPLGTQYF. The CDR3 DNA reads TGTGCCAGCAAGGGGCCTTTAGGTACGCAGTATTTT.

CDR3 DNA sequence: TGTGCCAGCAGTTTACGCCGGACAGGGCACACCACTAACTATGGCTACACCTTC. This codes for CASSLRRTGHTTNYGYTF. The V gene is TRBV28, the J gene TRBJ1-2, with TRBD1 identical over 8 bases. Germline CDR1 reads MDHEN; CDR2 reads SYDVKM. CDR3 length: 18 residues. J was trimmed by 0 bases and V by 2 bases; bases with no gene match: 11.

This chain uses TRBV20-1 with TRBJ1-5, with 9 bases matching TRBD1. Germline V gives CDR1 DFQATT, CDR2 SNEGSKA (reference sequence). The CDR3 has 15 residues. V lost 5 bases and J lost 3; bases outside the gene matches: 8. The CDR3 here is CSAGGGQGNNQPQHF. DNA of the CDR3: TGCAGTGCTGGGGGGGGACAGGGTAACAATCAGCCCCAGCATTTT.

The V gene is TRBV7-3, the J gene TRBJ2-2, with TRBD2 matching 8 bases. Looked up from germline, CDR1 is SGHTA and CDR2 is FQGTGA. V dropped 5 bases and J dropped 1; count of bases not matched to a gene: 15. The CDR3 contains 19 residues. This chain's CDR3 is CASSPPRVAGSLNTGELFF. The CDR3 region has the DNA TGTGCCAGCAGCCCCCCGAGGGTAGCGGGGTCCTTGAACACCGGGGAGCTGTTTTTT. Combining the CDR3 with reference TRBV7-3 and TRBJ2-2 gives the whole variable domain GAGVSQTPSNKVTEKGKYVELRCDPISGHTALYWYRQSLGQGPEFLIYFQGTGAADDSGLPNDRFFAVRPEGSVSTLKIQRTERGDSAVYLCASSPPRVAGSLNTGELFFGEGSRLTVL.

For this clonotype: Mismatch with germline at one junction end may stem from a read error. CDR3 nucleotide sequence: TGTGCCAACAGCACCCGGACAGGGGGTTGGAATGGCTACACCTTC. Protein: CANSTRTGGWNGYTF. The rearrangement joins TRBV7-2 to TRBJ1-2; 10 bases match TRBD1. CDR1 is SGHTA, CDR2 FQGNSA, per germline. The CDR3 consists of 15 residues.

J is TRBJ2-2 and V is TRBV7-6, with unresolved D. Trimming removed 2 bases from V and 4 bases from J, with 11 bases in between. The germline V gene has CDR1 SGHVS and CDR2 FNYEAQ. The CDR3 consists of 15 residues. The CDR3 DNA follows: TGTGCCAGCAGCTTAACACCCCCGGGCACCGGGGAGCTGTTTTTT. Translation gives CASSLTPPGTGELFF. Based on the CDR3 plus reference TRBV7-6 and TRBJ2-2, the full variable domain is GAGVSQSPRYKVTKRGQDVALRCDPISGHVSLYWYRQALGQGPEFLTYFNYEAQQDKSGLPNDRFSAERPEGSISTLTIQRTEQRDSAMYRCASSLTPPGTGELFFGEGSRLTVL.

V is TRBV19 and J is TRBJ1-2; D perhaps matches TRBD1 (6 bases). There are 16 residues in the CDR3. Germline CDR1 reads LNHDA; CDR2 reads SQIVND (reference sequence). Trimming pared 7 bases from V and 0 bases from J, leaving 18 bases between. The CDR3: CASKPRGPVSNYGYTF. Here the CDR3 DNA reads TGTGCCAGTAAGCCCCGGGGGCCCGTTTCTAACTATGGCTACACCTTC.

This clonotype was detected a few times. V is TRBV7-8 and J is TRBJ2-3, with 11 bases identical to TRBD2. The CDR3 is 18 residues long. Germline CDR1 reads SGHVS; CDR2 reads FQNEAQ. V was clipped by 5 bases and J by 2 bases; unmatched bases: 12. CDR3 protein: CASSPRSLAGGYTDTQYF. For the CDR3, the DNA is TGTGCCAGCAGCCCCCGATCCCTAGCGGGAGGTTACACAGATACGCAGTATTTT.

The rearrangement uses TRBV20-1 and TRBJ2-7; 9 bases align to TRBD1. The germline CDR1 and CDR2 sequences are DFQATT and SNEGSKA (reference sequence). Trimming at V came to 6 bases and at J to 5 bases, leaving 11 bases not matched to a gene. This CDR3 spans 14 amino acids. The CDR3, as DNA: TGCAGTGCACGAAGTCGGACAGGGGTCGACGAGCAGTACTTC. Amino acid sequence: CSARSRTGVDEQYF.

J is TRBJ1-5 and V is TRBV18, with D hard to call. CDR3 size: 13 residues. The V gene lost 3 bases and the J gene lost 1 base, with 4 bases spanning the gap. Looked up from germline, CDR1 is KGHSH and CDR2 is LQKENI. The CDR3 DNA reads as TGTGCCAGCTCACCGGACAGCAATCAGCCCCAGCATTTT. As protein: CASSPDSNQPQHF.

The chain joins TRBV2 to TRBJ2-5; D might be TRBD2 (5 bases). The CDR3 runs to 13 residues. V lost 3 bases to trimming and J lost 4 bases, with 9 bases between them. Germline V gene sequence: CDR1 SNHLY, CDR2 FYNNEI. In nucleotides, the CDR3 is TGTGCCAGCAGTGACGGGGTGGGAGAGACCCAGTACTTC. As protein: CASSDGVGETQYF.

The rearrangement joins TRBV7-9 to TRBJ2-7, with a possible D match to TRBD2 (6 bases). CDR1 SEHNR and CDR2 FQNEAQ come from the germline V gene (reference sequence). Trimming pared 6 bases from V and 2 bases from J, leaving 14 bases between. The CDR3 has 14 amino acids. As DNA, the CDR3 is TGTGCCAGCAGTATGGCGGGACGGCCCTACGAGCAGTACTTC. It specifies CASSMAGRPYEQYF.

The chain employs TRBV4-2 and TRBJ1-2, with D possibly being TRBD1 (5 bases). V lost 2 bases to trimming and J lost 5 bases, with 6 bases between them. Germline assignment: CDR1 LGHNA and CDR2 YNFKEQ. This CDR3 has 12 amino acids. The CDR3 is CASSQQGYGYTF. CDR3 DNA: TGTGCCAGCAGCCAACAGGGATATGGCTACACCTTC.

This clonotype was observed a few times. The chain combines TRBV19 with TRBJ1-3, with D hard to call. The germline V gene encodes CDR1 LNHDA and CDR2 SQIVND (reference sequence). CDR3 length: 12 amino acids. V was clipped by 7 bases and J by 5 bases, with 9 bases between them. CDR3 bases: TGTGCCAGTACCAGAGGGAGAAACACCATATATTTT. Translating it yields CASTRGRNTIYF.

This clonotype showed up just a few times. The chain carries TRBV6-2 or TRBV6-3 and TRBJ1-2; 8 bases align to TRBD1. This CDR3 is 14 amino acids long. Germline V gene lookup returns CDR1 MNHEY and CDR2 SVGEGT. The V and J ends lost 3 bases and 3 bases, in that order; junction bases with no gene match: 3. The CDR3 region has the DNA TGTGCCAGCAGTTATCTGACAGGGGACTATGGCTACACCTTC. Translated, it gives CASSYLTGDYGYTF.

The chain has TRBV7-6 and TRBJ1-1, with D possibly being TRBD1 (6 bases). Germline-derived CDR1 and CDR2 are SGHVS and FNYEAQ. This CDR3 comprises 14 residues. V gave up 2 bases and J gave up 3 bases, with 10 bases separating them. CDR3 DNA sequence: TGTGCCAGCAGCTTATACAGGGCGGACACTGAAGCTTTCTTT. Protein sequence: CASSLYRADTEAFF. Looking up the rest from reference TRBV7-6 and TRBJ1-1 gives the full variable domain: GAGVSQSPRYKVTKRGQDVALRCDPISGHVSLYWYRQALGQGPEFLTYFNYEAQQDKSGLPNDRFSAERPEGSISTLTIQRTEQRDSAMYRCASSLYRADTEAFFGQGTRLTVV.

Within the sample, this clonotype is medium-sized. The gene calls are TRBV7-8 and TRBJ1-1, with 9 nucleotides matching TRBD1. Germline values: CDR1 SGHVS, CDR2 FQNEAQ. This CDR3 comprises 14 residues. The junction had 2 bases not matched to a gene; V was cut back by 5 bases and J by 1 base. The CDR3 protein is CASSGTGPNTEAFF. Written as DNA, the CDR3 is TGTGCCAGCAGCGGGACAGGGCCGAACACTGAAGCTTTCTTT.

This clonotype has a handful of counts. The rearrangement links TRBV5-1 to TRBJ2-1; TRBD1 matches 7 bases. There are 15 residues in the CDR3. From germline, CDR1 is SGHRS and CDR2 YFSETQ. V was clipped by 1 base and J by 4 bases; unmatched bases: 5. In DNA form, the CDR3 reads TGCGCCAGCAGCTTGCGAATGGGACAGTACAATGAGCAGTTCTTC. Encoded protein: CASSLRMGQYNEQFF.

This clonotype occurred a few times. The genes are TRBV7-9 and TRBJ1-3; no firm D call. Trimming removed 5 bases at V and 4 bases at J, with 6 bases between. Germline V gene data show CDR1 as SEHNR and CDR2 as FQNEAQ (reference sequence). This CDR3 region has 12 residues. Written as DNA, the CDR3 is TGTGCCAGCAGCGACACAGGAAACACCATATATTTT. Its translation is CASSDTGNTIYF.

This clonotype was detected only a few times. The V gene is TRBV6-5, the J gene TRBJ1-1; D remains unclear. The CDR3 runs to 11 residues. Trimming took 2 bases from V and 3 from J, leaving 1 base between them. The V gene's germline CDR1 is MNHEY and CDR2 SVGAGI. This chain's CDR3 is CASSYHTEAFF. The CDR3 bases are TGTGCCAGCAGTTACCACACTGAAGCTTTCTTT.

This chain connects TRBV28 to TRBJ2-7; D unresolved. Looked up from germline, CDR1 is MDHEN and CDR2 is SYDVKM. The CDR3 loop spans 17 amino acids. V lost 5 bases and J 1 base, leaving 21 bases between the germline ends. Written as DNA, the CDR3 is TGTGCCAGCAGTAATAACGGCTTAGGAGAGACTTCCTACGAGCAGTACTTC. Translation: CASSNNGLGETSYEQYF.